The 20 T cell receptor beta chains below were found in one sample sequenced in a study of blood T cell repertoires in COVID-19. This table comes from immunoSEQ multiplex PCR, and its TCRdb copy is limited to in-frame clones, with some not included. The table lists some 150,000 clones, around 90% of them singletons, with about 4.2% in the top ten. Sample: peripheral blood. These receptors originate from a woman aged 55-70 years with active or convalescent COVID-19.

V and J are TRBV19 and TRBJ1-2; TRBD1 aligns across 9 bases. The germline V gene encodes CDR1 LNHDA and CDR2 SQIVND (reference sequence). The V gene end was trimmed by 8 bases and the J gene end by 2 bases; junction bases not matched to a gene: 3. The CDR3 is 13 amino acids. DNA of the CDR3: TGTGCCAGTCTGGACAGGGGAAACTATGGCTACACCTTC. This gives the protein CASLDRGNYGYTF.

This chain joins TRBV10-2 and TRBJ2-5; 12 bases map to TRBD2. The CDR3 loop spans 16 amino acids. CDR1 is WSHSY, CDR2 SAAADI, per germline. V trimming: 3 bases; J trimming: 1 base; junction bases outside the gene matches: 3. The DNA of the CDR3 is TGCGCCAGCAGTGACGGACTAGCGGGGTTCCAAGAGACCCAGTACTTC. Translated: CASSDGLAGFQETQYF.

The chain's CDR3 is CASSPGGNQPQHF. DNA for the CDR3: TGTGCCAGCAGCCCCGGGGGCAATCAGCCCCAGCATTTT. The V call is TRBV9, the J call TRBJ1-5; D call uncertain. CDR3 length: 13 residues. Between the trimmed V and J ends, which lost 4 bases and 2 bases, there was a span of 7 bases. Germline V gene data show CDR1 as SGDLS and CDR2 as YYNGEE.

The J gene is TRBJ2-2, the V gene TRBV7-8; the D gene is possibly TRBD1 (6 bases). Trimming stripped 6 bases from V and 0 bases from J, with 14 bases between. The V gene's germline CDR1 is SGHVS and CDR2 FQNEAQ. The CDR3 loop spans 16 amino acids. This CDR3 reads CASSLSGTTNTGELFF. The CDR3 nucleotides are TGTGCCAGCAGTCTTAGTGGGACAACGAACACCGGGGAGCTGTTTTTT.

This clone was recorded only once. The gene calls are TRBV10-3 and TRBJ1-4, with D perhaps matching TRBD1 (5 bases). The CDR3 spans 15 residues. V was pared by 0 bases and J by 5 bases, with 10 bases between. Per the germline V gene, CDR1 is ENHRY and CDR2 is SYGVKD. The CDR3 loop is CAISESRGSNEKLFF. CDR3 nucleotide sequence: TGTGCCATCAGTGAGTCAAGGGGTTCGAATGAAAAACTGTTTTTT.

V and J are TRBV12-3 or TRBV12-4 and TRBJ2-7, with D hard to call. The V gene lost 6 bases and the J gene lost 1 base, with 7 bases spanning the gap. The CDR3 is 12 amino acids. The CDR3 loop reads CASRGRSYEQYF. CDR3 in DNA: TGTGCCAGCAGGGGCAGATCCTACGAGCAGTACTTC.

This chain connects TRBV13 to TRBJ1-2; 8 nucleotides align to TRBD1. Looked up from germline, CDR1 is PRHDT and CDR2 is FYEKMQ (reference sequence). The CDR3 has 16 amino acids. Trimming at V came to 0 bases and at J to 13 bases, leaving 16 bases not matched to a gene. For the CDR3, the DNA is TGTGCCAGCAGCTTAGGATGGCAGGGGGCCCCACAAAAGTCCACCTTC. As protein: CASSLGWQGAPQKSTF.

The gene calls are TRBV9 and TRBJ2-5, with D perhaps TRBD1 (5 bases). The ends were cut back, 7 bases at V and 4 bases at J, with 17 bases in the middle. CDR3 size: 14 residues. In germline, CDR1 is SGDLS, CDR2 YYNGEE. As DNA, the CDR3 is TGTGCCAGCTCGAAGGCAGGGAAGGGAGAGACCCAGTACTTC. Translating gives CASSKAGKGETQYF.

The gene calls are TRBV4-3 and TRBJ1-6, with D possibly TRBD1 on 5 matching bases. V was cut by 0 bases and J by 8 bases, with 14 bases left in between. The germline V gene encodes CDR1 LGHNA and CDR2 YSLEER. The CDR3 totals 16 residues. CDR3 nucleotide sequence: TGCGCCAGCAGCCAAGATGTGGACCTCAGGGATTCACCCCTCCACTTT. It specifies CASSQDVDLRDSPLHF.

V and J are TRBV4-3 and TRBJ1-1; D remains unclear. The CDR3 totals 16 residues. Trimming pared 1 base from V and 5 bases from J, leaving 17 bases between. CDR1 LGHNA and CDR2 YSLEER come from the germline V gene. CDR3 coding DNA: TGCGCCAGCAGCCAAGGATTGGATTCAGGAGGGACTGAAGCTTTCTTT. Translation: CASSQGLDSGGTEAFF.

The V and J genes are TRBV6-2 or TRBV6-3 and TRBJ2-7; the D gene is possibly TRBD1 (6 bases). V lost 6 bases to trimming and J lost 2 bases, with 14 bases between them. CDR1 is MNHEY, CDR2 SVGEGT, per germline. The CDR3 consists of 14 residues. CDR3: CASSDWTEAYEQYF. The CDR3 DNA reads TGTGCCAGCAGCGATTGGACAGAAGCCTACGAGCAGTACTTC.

This chain connects TRBV29-1 to TRBJ1-4, with 7 nucleotides matching TRBD1. In germline, CDR1 is SQVTM, CDR2 ANQGSEA. The CDR3 covers 15 residues. The V gene end was trimmed by 7 bases and the J gene end by 0 bases; junction bases not matched to a gene: 8. The CDR3 spells CSAAGTVATNEKLFF. CDR3 DNA: TGCAGCGCAGCCGGGACAGTTGCAACTAATGAAAAACTGTTTTTT.

A single count supports this clone. This chain connects TRBV6-2 or TRBV6-3 to TRBJ2-5, with 10 bases that match TRBD1. After removal of 5 bases from V and 5 bases from J, the junction contained 8 bases not matched to a gene. The germline CDR1 and CDR2 sequences are MNHEY and SVGEGT. The CDR3 is 15 residues long. The CDR3 DNA is TGTGCCAGCAGTATGGGGGACAGGGGAACCGAGACCCAGTACTTC. Its translation is CASSMGDRGTETQYF.

This clone showed up just a few times. DNA of the CDR3: TGCAGCGCACAGGATTCTAACACTGAAGCTTTCTTT. It codes for CSAQDSNTEAFF. This chain links TRBV29-1 with TRBJ1-1; D is perhaps TRBD1 (5 bases). The CDR3 consists of 12 residues. The germline CDR1 and CDR2 sequences are SQVTM and ANQGSEA. V was cut by 7 bases and J by 2 bases, with 11 bases left in between.

This chain joins TRBV6-6 and TRBJ1-2; D is unresolved. V was shortened by 5 bases and J by 1 base, with 11 bases between the two germline ends. CDR1 and CDR2 (germline): MNHNY, SVGAGI (reference sequence). This CDR3 has 14 amino acids. This CDR3 reads CASSPTAYNYGYTF. The DNA of the CDR3 is TGTGCCAGCAGTCCTACAGCCTATAACTATGGCTACACCTTC.

In this sample, this clone turned up a few times. This chain uses TRBV7-9 with TRBJ1-2; no clear D. Germline assignment: CDR1 SEHNR and CDR2 FQNEAQ (reference sequence). V was pared by 0 bases and J by 14 bases, with 16 bases between. The CDR3 has 13 amino acids. CDR3 protein: CASSLAEWAETTF. DNA of the CDR3: TGTGCCAGCAGCTTAGCGGAATGGGCAGAGACGACCTTC.

This rearrangement joins TRBV11-2 to TRBJ1-4; 8 nucleotides agree with TRBD1. Germline V gives CDR1 SGHAT, CDR2 FQNNGV. The CDR3 runs to 14 residues. V was pared by 5 bases and J by 7 bases, with 6 bases of the junction left unmatched. The CDR3, as DNA: TGTGCCAGCAGCCGCGGACAGGGCGGTGAAAAACTGTTTTTT. Its protein is CASSRGQGGEKLFF.

V and J are TRBV19 and TRBJ1-4; D is undetermined. Germline-derived CDR1 and CDR2 are LNHDA and SQIVND (reference sequence). V was shortened by 8 bases and J by 4 bases, with 11 bases between the two germline ends. The CDR3 sequence is 13 residues long. The CDR3, as DNA: TGTGCCAGTTGCTCCCGGGGTAATGAAAAACTGTTTTTT. Its translation is CASCSRGNEKLFF.

The V call is TRBV5-1, the J call TRBJ1-2; tentatively, D is TRBD1 (5 bases). V was cut by 2 bases and J by 6 bases, with 11 bases left in between. CDR1 is SGHRS, CDR2 YFSETQ, per germline. The CDR3 loop spans 13 amino acids. CDR3 bases: TGCGCCAGCAGCTTACAGGATAGGGATGGCTACACCTTC. It yields the protein CASSLQDRDGYTF.

J is TRBJ1-4 and V is TRBV12-3 or TRBV12-4; possibly TRBD1 for D (5 bases). Between the trimmed V and J ends, which lost 2 bases and 7 bases, there was a span of 8 bases. This CDR3 spans 13 amino acids. The CDR3 nucleotides are TGTGCCAGCAGTTTACGGGGGACTGAAAAACTGTTTTTT. It yields the protein CASSLRGTEKLFF.